Below, 13 T cell receptor beta chains from the same sample are listed, as sequenced in a study of blood T cells in healthy people across ages. A sample-barcoded 5' primer and a J-beta primer mix were used in a second PCR of roughly 7 to 12 cycles. MiXCR was run by TCRdb on the 5' RACE reads, yielding one entry per CDR3 protein. The sample includes hundreds of thousands of distinct CDR3 sequences, about 50% of them seen just once. Input material: blood. Receptors originate from a woman older than 75 in good health.

This clonotype was seen many times. The chain employs TRBV5-1 and TRBJ2-3, with D possibly TRBD2 on 6 matching bases. V shed 4 bases and J shed 9 bases, with 12 bases lying between them. The CDR3 sequence is 12 residues long. Per germline, CDR1 SGHRS and CDR2 YFSETQ. CDR3 residues: CASSGDSWTQYF. Here the CDR3 DNA reads TGCGCCAGCAGCGGGGACTCATGGACGCAGTATTTT.

Note on this clonotype: Mismatch with germline at one junction end may stem from a read error. V gene TRBV6-2 or TRBV6-3 combines with J gene TRBJ2-5; 11 nucleotides match TRBD2. The CDR3 length is 14 residues. Germline V gene lookup returns CDR1 MNHEY and CDR2 SVGEGT. The CDR3 sequence is CAGRKLAGAVEQYF. The CDR3 DNA is TGTGCCGGCAGGAAACTAGCGGGAGCGGTGGAGCAGTACTTC.

Details on this clonotype: This may be a read error, as it is one base from a much larger clone. The chain recombines TRBV5-1 with TRBJ2-7; 8 bases map to TRBD2. The J call is doubtful: the DNA matches TRBJ2-5 better. This CDR3 region has 18 residues. Germline-derived CDR1 and CDR2 are SGHRS and YFSETQ. CDR3 residues: CASSSYINSGTSLGTQYF. CDR3 coding DNA: TGCGCCAGCAGCTCCTATATTAACAGCGGGACTAGTTTGGGGACCCAGTACTTC.

This clonotype was seen at least ten times. The chain has TRBV29-1 and TRBJ1-2, with D tentatively TRBD1 (6 bases). V dropped 2 bases and J dropped 6 bases, with 22 bases sitting between them. Looked up from germline, CDR1 is SQVTM and CDR2 is ANQGSEA. CDR3 size: 16 residues. As DNA, the CDR3 is TGCAGCGTTGAAAAAGGGGCCCAGGGGATTCGGGATGGCTACACCTTC. Residues: CSVEKGAQGIRDGYTF.

V and J are TRBV3-1 and TRBJ1-5, with a weak D call TRBD1 (5 bases). V was cut by 3 bases and J by 5 bases, with 8 bases left in between. Per germline, CDR1 LGHDT and CDR2 YNNKEL (reference sequence). The CDR3 contains 13 residues. CDR3: CASSHLGDQPQHF. For the CDR3, the DNA is TGTGCCAGCAGCCACCTAGGGGATCAGCCCCAGCATTTT.

J is TRBJ1-4 and V is TRBV5-1; D remains ambiguous. CDR3 length: 14 residues. The ends were cut back, 4 bases at V and 2 bases at J, with 9 bases in the middle. Germline loops: CDR1 SGHRS, CDR2 YFSETQ. The CDR3 reads CASSETQTNEKLFF. In DNA, the CDR3 is TGCGCCAGCAGCGAGACACAGACTAATGAAAAACTGTTTTTT.

The CDR3 sequence is CASSESVKGAGGYTF. The CDR3 region has the DNA TGTGCCAGCAGTGAATCCGTAAAAGGGGCGGGAGGCTACACCTTC. The V call is TRBV25-1, the J call TRBJ1-2; D may be TRBD1 (5 bases). The CDR3 is 15 amino acids. V was trimmed by 1 base and J by 8 bases, leaving 17 bases between them. The germline V gene has CDR1 MGHDK and CDR2 SYGVNS.

This sequence joins TRBV29-1 and TRBJ2-1; 11 bases are a match to TRBD2. CDR3 length: 18 amino acids. V was clipped by 4 bases and J by 4 bases; unmatched bases: 15. Germline CDR1 SQVTM, CDR2 ANQGSEA. Written as DNA, the CDR3 is TGCAGCGTTGTCGTCCCTAGCGGGGGGCCGACAGTTTACAATGAGCAGTTCTTC. Translation gives CSVVVPSGGPTVYNEQFF.

The sample holds many counts of this clonotype. V gene TRBV3-1 combines with J gene TRBJ2-7; D gene uncertain. Trimming took 2 bases from V and 5 from J, leaving 10 bases between them. This CDR3 contains 13 residues. Germline V gives CDR1 LGHDT, CDR2 YNNKEL (reference sequence). CDR3 nucleotide sequence: TGTGCCAGCAGCCAATTTATTGGGGACGAGCAGTACTTC. This codes for CASSQFIGDEQYF.

This clonotype was found once. The chain uses TRBV29-1 and TRBJ2-5; the D gene could be TRBD1 or TRBD2 (5 bases each). From germline, CDR1 is SQVTM and CDR2 ANQGSEA. The CDR3 has 16 residues. V shed 7 bases and J shed 2 bases, with 23 bases lying between them. The CDR3 region has the DNA TGCAGCGGCCGACAGAAGACCTTGGGGGTACAAGAGACCCAGTACTTC. The encoded protein is CSGRQKTLGVQETQYF.

The V gene is TRBV12-3 or TRBV12-4, the J gene TRBJ2-5; D gene unclear. The V and J ends lost 6 bases and 7 bases respectively, with 12 bases between them. This CDR3 has 12 amino acids. Here the CDR3 DNA reads TGTGCCAGCAGCCCCACTGGCGGGACCCAGTACTTC. It codes for CASSPTGGTQYF.

This chain connects TRBV19 to TRBJ2-4, with D tentatively TRBD2 (5 bases). The J call may be wrong; the DNA end is better matched by TRBJ2-5. The CDR3 extends over 16 amino acids. From germline, CDR1 is LNHDA and CDR2 SQIVND (reference sequence). CDR3 DNA sequence: TGTGCCAGTAGTATAGACCGGACCTCAACGGGGGAGACCCAGTACTTC. This translates into CASSIDRTSTGETQYF.

In its sample, this clonotype was seen a few times. The V and J genes are TRBV20-1 and TRBJ2-1; TRBD2 matches at 12 bases. The CDR3 length is 16 residues. Per germline, CDR1 DFQATT and CDR2 SNEGSKA (reference sequence). Trimming cost V 0 bases and J 5 bases; bases outside gene matches: 5. The DNA of the CDR3 is TGCAGTGCTAGAGAAGCACTAGCGGGGGGTCACAATGAGCAGTTCTTC. This translates into CSAREALAGGHNEQFF.